The 20 T cell receptor beta chains presented below share a single source sample, sequenced in a study of cytomegalovirus exposure and HLA in healthy donors. The PCR used 60 Vbeta and 13 Jbeta primers. Measured with immunoSEQ multiplex PCR; TCRdb has only the in-frame clones, and not every one. The sample lists around 140,000 clones, around nine tenths occurring once. Specimen: PBMCs. The receptors shown here come from a woman aged 25 to 39 in good health and CMV-seronegative.

Details on this clone: Its ends do not fully match the called genes, so a read error is possible. Written as DNA, the CDR3 is TGTGCCAGCTCACCATCCTGGCAGCTGGAGCCGTTCTTC. It encodes CASSPSWQLEPFF. The chain has TRBV18 and TRBJ2-1; D call uncertain. Germline CDR1 and CDR2: KGHSH and LQKENI. The CDR3 is made up of 13 amino acids.

Comment on this clone: At one of its ends the junction is not consistent with the germline gene, which may arise from a read error. This chain links TRBV28 with TRBJ2-7, with unresolved D. The CDR3 loop spans 14 amino acids. Germline V lookup: CDR1 MDHEN, CDR2 SYDVKM. The CDR3 spells CATSLRVDPYEQYF. The CDR3 DNA reads as TGTGCCACCAGTCTACGGGTAGACCCCTACGAGCAGTACTTC.

The chain has TRBV7-7 and TRBJ2-3; unclear D gene. V was shortened by 5 bases and J by 1 base, with 19 bases between the two germline ends. CDR3 length equals 17 residues. Germline V gene lookup returns CDR1 SSHAT and CDR2 FNYEAQ (reference sequence). DNA of the CDR3: TGTGCCAGCAGCCCATCTACCCTATACAGTGGCACAGATACGCAGTATTTT. This codes for CASSPSTLYSGTDTQYF.

The rearrangement uses TRBV6-5 and TRBJ2-7; possibly TRBD1 for D (6 bases). The CDR3 spans 14 residues. V was clipped by 4 bases and J by 4 bases, with 14 bases between them. CDR1 is MNHEY, CDR2 SVGAGI, per germline. The CDR3, as DNA: TGTGCCAGCAGTTCCGGGGCAGGGGAGTACGAGCAGTACTTC. Protein sequence: CASSSGAGEYEQYF.

The V and J genes are TRBV29-1 and TRBJ1-2; perhaps TRBD1 as D (6 bases). Germline loops: CDR1 SQVTM, CDR2 ANQGSEA. The CDR3 loop spans 14 amino acids. Trimming took 4 bases from V and 2 from J, leaving 14 bases between them. The CDR3 is CSVAGLTGNYGYTF. In DNA, the CDR3 is TGCAGCGTTGCTGGCCTAACAGGGAACTATGGCTACACCTTC.

The rearrangement uses TRBV7-8 and TRBJ2-1, with 10 nucleotides matching TRBD1. From germline, CDR1 is SGHVS and CDR2 FQNEAQ. The trim removed 2 bases at V and 9 bases at J, leaving 10 bases unmatched. This CDR3 spans 16 amino acids. The DNA of the CDR3 is TGTGCCAGCAGCTTAAAACCCGGGACAGGGGCTAGTGAGCAGTTCTTC. It codes for CASSLKPGTGASEQFF.

The count of this clone is one. The J gene is TRBJ1-2, the V gene TRBV29-1; D might be TRBD1 (6 bases). Germline CDR1 and CDR2: SQVTM and ANQGSEA. This CDR3 is 15 amino acids long. Trimming took 4 bases from V and 3 from J, leaving 18 bases between them. CDR3: CSVGEVGDRHYGYTF. As DNA, the CDR3 is TGCAGCGTTGGGGAAGTGGGTGACAGGCACTATGGCTACACCTTC.

This rearrangement joins TRBV4-1 to TRBJ2-7, with TRBD2 matching over 14 bases. The ends lost 3 bases at V and 7 bases at J; junction bases unmatched: 5. Germline V gives CDR1 MGHRA, CDR2 YSYEKL. This CDR3 comprises 15 residues. The CDR3 DNA reads TGCGCCAGCAGCCAGACTAGCGGGGGGGCCGGTGAGCAGTACTTC. Translated, it gives CASSQTSGGAGEQYF.

The chain couples TRBV5-1 to TRBJ2-3, with no clear D. Germline V lookup: CDR1 SGHRS, CDR2 YFSETQ. The CDR3 sequence is 14 residues long. The V end lost 4 bases, the J end lost 0 bases, and 9 bases lay between the germline ends. The CDR3, as DNA: TGCGCCAGCAGCCTAGTGCCGAGCACAGATACGCAGTATTTT. It yields the protein CASSLVPSTDTQYF.

The chain couples TRBV4-1 to TRBJ1-1; no clear D gene. CDR1 MGHRA and CDR2 YSYEKL come from the germline V gene. V was shortened by 4 bases and J by 4 bases, with 13 bases between the two germline ends. This CDR3 spans 14 amino acids. The CDR3 DNA reads as TGCGCCAGCAGCCTCGTGGGTGAGGGCACTGAAGCTTTCTTT. Its protein product is CASSLVGEGTEAFF.

The CDR3 region has the DNA TGTGCCAGCAGCTTGGACGGACAGGGGCTGTTCACTGAAGCTTTCTTT. Protein product: CASSLDGQGLFTEAFF. This chain joins TRBV7-9 and TRBJ1-1; 9 bases align to TRBD1. The V and J ends lost 3 bases and 4 bases, in that order; junction bases with no gene match: 9. Germline CDR1 is SEHNR and CDR2 is FQNEAQ (reference sequence). The CDR3 runs 16 residues.

This chain uses TRBV27 with TRBJ2-5; 8 nucleotides agree with TRBD2. CDR1 MNHEY and CDR2 SMNVEV come from the germline V gene (reference sequence). The junction had 8 bases not matched to a gene; V was cut back by 5 bases and J by 3 bases. This CDR3 has 15 residues. CDR3 nucleotide sequence: TGTGCCAGCAGTCCCTACCGGGGGGGGAAAGAGACCCAGTACTTC. This translates into CASSPYRGGKETQYF.

This chain links TRBV10-3 with TRBJ1-2, with unresolved D. The germline V gene has CDR1 ENHRY and CDR2 SYGVKD. Deletions cut 7 bases from V and 8 bases from J, with 14 bases between. CDR3 length equals 12 residues. In DNA, the CDR3 is TGTGCCATCACGACCGGGTCTCACGGCTACACCTTC. Translation gives CAITTGSHGYTF.

This clone was seen a handful of times. The gene calls are TRBV5-1 and TRBJ2-1; no reliable D call. V was trimmed by 4 bases and J by 4 bases, leaving 9 bases between them. Germline CDR1 SGHRS, CDR2 YFSETQ. The CDR3 extends over 13 amino acids. The CDR3 nucleotides read TGCGCCAGCAGCGCAACTTCTTACAATGAGCAGTTCTTC. It yields the protein CASSATSYNEQFF.

The chain joins TRBV20-1 to TRBJ1-2; D not certain. In germline, CDR1 is DFQATT, CDR2 SNEGSKA (reference sequence). CDR3 length: 10 amino acids. The CDR3 nucleotides read TGCAGAGCGACCCCTGGAGGCTACACCTTC. Translated: CRATPGGYTF.

This chain joins TRBV2 and TRBJ1-2; D is unclear. Trimming removed 8 bases from V and 3 bases from J, with 7 bases in between. The CDR3 is 11 amino acids. The V gene's germline CDR1 is SNHLY and CDR2 FYNNEI. The CDR3 DNA sequence: TGTGCCAGCCGAGAGGACTATGGCTACACCTTC. Translation: CASREDYGYTF. Based on the CDR3 plus reference TRBV2 and TRBJ1-2, the full variable domain is EPEVTQTPSHQVTQMGQEVILRCVPISNHLYFYWYRQILGQKVEFLVSFYNNEISEKSEIFDDQFSVERPDGSNFTLKIRSTKLEDSAMYFCASREDYGYTFGSGTRLTVV.

The chain combines TRBV4-1 with TRBJ2-4, with D tentatively TRBD1 (5 bases). V shed 0 bases and J shed 0 bases, with 9 bases lying between them. There are 16 residues in the CDR3. Germline-derived CDR1 and CDR2 are MGHRA and YSYEKL. The CDR3 is CASSQEDILAKNIQYF. CDR3 sequence (DNA): TGCGCCAGCAGCCAAGAGGACATTTTAGCCAAAAACATTCAGTACTTC.

This chain uses TRBV27 with TRBJ1-1; D unclear. Trimming shortened V by 3 bases and J by 8 bases, and 13 bases separated the two germline ends. The V gene's germline CDR1 is MNHEY and CDR2 SMNVEV (reference sequence). The CDR3 is 13 amino acids. The CDR3 region is CASSLGSRLEAFF. The CDR3 DNA reads TGTGCCAGCAGTTTGGGTTCGAGGCTAGAAGCTTTCTTT.

The chain combines TRBV10-3 with TRBJ2-5, with D maybe TRBD2 (7 bases). Germline V CDR1 and CDR2: ENHRY, SYGVKD. Trimming shortened V by 0 bases and J by 6 bases, and 26 bases separated the two germline ends. The CDR3 consists of 19 residues. CDR3 nucleotides: TGTGCCATCAGTGAGTCGGGAACCCGGACAAGGGAGGGGGAAAAGACCCAGTACTTC. Translating it yields CAISESGTRTREGEKTQYF.

The chain recombines TRBV7-2 with TRBJ1-2; 8 positions match TRBD1. Trimming took 5 bases from V and 4 from J; bases not matched to a gene: 3. Germline lookup yields CDR1 SGHTA and CDR2 FQGNSA. This CDR3 has 13 amino acids. CDR3 sequence reads: CASSAGTGYGYTF. The CDR3 DNA reads TGTGCCAGCAGCGCCGGGACAGGCTATGGCTACACCTTC.